This T cell receptor (beta chain) was sequenced for a study of graft-versus-host responses after intestinal transplantation. The method was immunoSEQ multiplex PCR; TCRdb's version includes in-frame clones alone and lacks a portion of them. The sample has about 40,000 clones, about 90% seen once. Looked up from germline, CDR1 is SNHLY and CDR2 is FYNNEI. The ends lost 5 bases at V and 4 bases at J; junction bases unmatched: 12. The CDR3 is 16 amino acids. The specimen comprised PBMCs, sampled approximately 300 days after intestinal transplant. The receptor comes from a human patient who received an intestinal transplant, so some T cells may come from the graft donor. The V gene is TRBV2, the J gene TRBJ2-7; the match to TRBD1 covers 9 bases. The CDR3 sequence is CASSHKQGAMVYEQYF. The CDR3 DNA sequence: TGTGCCAGCAGTCACAAACAGGGGGCGATGGTGTACGAGCAGTACTTC.